The clone carrying this T cell receptor (beta chain) was seen a few times. Its antigen is unknown. The CDR3 sequence is 13 residues long. The germline gives CDR1 SEHNR, CDR2 FQNEAQ (reference sequence). Trimming took 5 bases from V and 11 from J, leaving 18 bases between them. The source of the sample is a study of CD8 T cells in ankylosing spondylitis. Findings and caveats of the study: Relatively scarce in peripheral blood, disease-linked clones were CD8+.

With molecular barcodes, quantitative 5'-RACE was used to make the TCR beta libraries. TCRdb re-analysed the 5' RACE reads in MiXCR, keeping a single row per CDR3 protein. The sample consists of approximately 100,000 distinct CDR3 sequences, about 8.6% of them appearing once. This receptor was identified in a male donor with ankylosing spondylitis or in good health (not recorded which). Sequencing used blood, either unsorted or a sorted T cell fraction (not recorded which). The chain is built from TRBV7-9 and TRBJ1-1; D is ambiguous. The CDR3 loop reads CASSPWVEAEAFF. The CDR3 DNA reads as TGTGCCAGCAGCCCCTGGGTCGAGGCCGAGGCTTTCTTT.